The entry below gives a single TCR beta chain sequence along with its context. This clonotype was seen a handful of times. No antigen is known for it. Qualities for individual bases were not recorded, and no much larger clone is one base off. This entry comes from a study of T cell repertoires in cytomegalovirus infection (dated by TCRdb to the late 2010s). In terms of the full investigation: Donor HLA type was relevant to the analysis, as public TCR beta signatures indicated carriage of CMV infection together with the matching HLA type.

The run used an Illumina HiSeq 1500. The public sequencing data were trimmed at Q25 with fastp and processed into clonotypes with MiXCR by TCRdb, which kept only in-frame beta chains. Identical CDR3 proteins give one entry, which carries the most common genes and DNA. This sample gives some 300,000 distinct CDR3 sequences in total; 15% to 20% of them show up just once. The ten most abundant clones make up around 12% of the sample. What the research found in general, with its limitations: In both this cohort and an independent cohort of 352 donors, the cumulative frequency of public TCR beta family members distinguished carriers of CMV infection plus the relevant HLA type. The ex vivo response was dominated by HLA-C-restricted CMV-specific TCR beta clonotypes, which also provided the single most frequent clonotype in two of eight donors.

From its cysteine to its phenylalanine, the CDR3 spans 13 amino acids. Only the CDR3 DNA stays, 39 bases, in frame from base 1. CDR1 and CDR2 are read off the germline V gene (reference sequence) as DFQATT and SNEGSKA. V and J are truncated by 0 bases and 6 bases respectively, leaving an intervening sequence of 9 bases. Sample: PBMCs. The receptor chain draws on TRBV20-1 and TRBJ1-5; a tentative D call is TRBD1 (5 bases match). The receptor's source is a human donor in good health (CMV status not recorded). Some clones in this sample may be carry-over from other donors' samples. Here the CDR3 is given as CSAREPGGQPQHF. DNA sequence: TGCAGTGCTAGAGAGCCGGGGGGTCAGCCCCAGCATTTT.